This T cell receptor (beta chain) was identified during a study of shared clonotypes between healthy human individuals. General study points: As a rule, naive subsets had a larger estimated richness than memory subsets.

Deep was the level at which the assay was run. Replicate PCRs for sorted subsets used 200 ng DNA; this equaled tens of thousands of T cell genomes. The method was immunoSEQ multiplex PCR; TCRdb's version includes in-frame clones alone and lacks a portion of them. The sample lists around 600,000 clones, about 96% seen once, with roughly 0.05% in the top ten. Each of the donors was a healthy adult who was HIV-negative and had not had a recent acute infection or vaccination. J gave up 3 bases and V 1 base, and 3 bases lay outside the gene matches. The CDR3 has 15 residues. Per the germline V gene, CDR1 is WSHSY and CDR2 is SAAADI. Concerning this clone itself: Antigen: not known.

Sequenced: naive CD4+ T cells sorted from blood. As for subset: CD45RA+ positively selected. This receptor was taken from a woman between 25 and 40 years old in good health. The gene calls are TRBV10-2 and TRBJ1-2, with 9 nucleotides matching TRBD1. CDR3 in amino acids: CASSELGQGYYGYTF. CDR3 DNA: TGCGCCAGCAGTGAGTTGGGACAGGGTTACTATGGCTACACCTTC.